This entry lists 3 T cell receptor beta chains sequenced from one sample in a study of monozygotic twins with inflammatory bowel disease. For each CDR3 protein, TCRdb gives one entry from its re-call of the 5' RACE reads, without DNA. This specimen shows about 160,000 distinct CDR3 sequences; the ten leading clones hold approximately 2.8%. The sample comprised blood. These receptor sequences come from a human donor with ulcerative colitis or Crohn's disease, or a healthy co-twin of an affected twin (not recorded which).

CDR3 sequence: CASSQDWSSGNTIYF. This sequence joins TRBV28 and TRBJ1-3. The CDR3 spans 15 residues. Germline-derived CDR1 and CDR2 are MDHEN and SYDVKM.

This chain links TRBV20-1 with TRBJ2-3. The CDR3 loop spans 15 amino acids. Germline CDR1 and CDR2: DFQATT and SNEGSKA (reference sequence). This CDR3 reads CSARDLVATTDTQYF.

This chain connects TRBV2 to TRBJ2-7; TCRdb indicates TRBD2, and absent DNA this call remains unverified. The CDR3 sequence is 12 residues long. Germline V gives CDR1 SNHLY, CDR2 FYNNEI. CDR3 protein: CASGASQYEQYF.